This passage covers 10 T cell receptor beta chains from one sample sequenced in a study of blood T cell repertoires in COVID-19. TCRdb keeps only in-frame clones here, not all; method: immunoSEQ multiplex PCR. The sample records 350,000 or so clones, 89% being singletons. The sequencing input was peripheral blood. Source of these receptors: an older woman with COVID-19, enrolled during active disease.

The chain recombines TRBV19 with TRBJ1-2; 8 bases align to TRBD1. This CDR3 is built from 14 residues. The ends lost 7 bases at V and 8 bases at J; junction bases unmatched: 12. Germline CDR1 LNHDA, CDR2 SQIVND (reference sequence). The CDR3 protein is CASIKGQGANGYTF. CDR3 DNA sequence: TGTGCCAGTATCAAAGGGCAGGGGGCTAACGGCTACACCTTC.

The chain carries TRBV3-1 (or the pseudogene TRBV3-2) and TRBJ2-5; TRBD1 aligns across 7 bases. The CDR3 consists of 17 residues. With 1 base clipped from V and 5 bases from J, the junction kept 13 bases outside the gene matches. Germline V gives CDR1 LGHDT, CDR2 YNNKEL (reference sequence). The CDR3 DNA follows: TGTGCCAGCAGCCAAGTTACGGGGACAGCCCTCTGGGAGACCCAGTACTTC. Translation: CASSQVTGTALWETQYF.

The chain combines TRBV9 with TRBJ2-2; no clear D gene. V was clipped by 1 base and J by 0 bases, with 10 bases between them. The CDR3 totals 16 residues. Germline V gene sequence: CDR1 SGDLS, CDR2 YYNGEE. Here the CDR3 DNA reads TGTGCCAGCAGCGTACAATGGCAGGCGAACACCGGGGAGCTGTTTTTT. Protein product: CASSVQWQANTGELFF.

The chain recombines TRBV5-6 with TRBJ1-1; 7 nucleotides agree with TRBD1. The J segment lost 1 base and the V segment lost 4 bases, leaving 10 bases of the junction unmatched. This CDR3 spans 16 amino acids. From germline, CDR1 is SGHDT and CDR2 YYEEEE. In DNA, the CDR3 is TGTGCCAGCAGCCTATTAGGGGGCGCGACGAACACTGAAGCTTTCTTT. Amino acid sequence: CASSLLGGATNTEAFF. Together with reference TRBV5-6 and TRBJ1-1, the CDR3 gives the full variable domain: DAGVTQSPTHLIKTRGQQVTLRCSPKSGHDTVSWYQQALGQGPQFIFQYYEEEERQRGNFPDRFSGHQFPNYSSELNVNALLLGDSALYLCASSLLGGATNTEAFFGQGTRLTVV.

V gene TRBV21-1 combines with J gene TRBJ2-7; the D call of TRBD1 is as the table states it, not checked on the DNA. TRBV21-1 is an annotated pseudogene. The CDR3 is 12 residues long. The CDR3 spells CASSDNSYEQYF. CDR3 coding DNA: TGTGCCAGCTCGGACAACTCCTACGAGCAGTACTTC.

CDR3 DNA sequence: TGTGCCAGCAGCTTTTTGGGACAGGGGAAGGGCTACAATGAGCAGTTCTTC. Its protein is CASSFLGQGKGYNEQFF. The rearrangement uses TRBV5-6 and TRBJ2-1; the match to TRBD1 covers 10 bases. The CDR3 consists of 17 residues. In germline, CDR1 is SGHDT, CDR2 YYEEEE. The J segment lost 3 bases and the V segment lost 2 bases, leaving 8 bases of the junction unmatched.

V is TRBV10-2 and J is TRBJ2-3; 8 bases match TRBD2. This CDR3 is built from 19 residues. Germline-derived CDR1 and CDR2 are WSHSY and SAAADI. Trimming removed 3 bases from V and 2 bases from J; junction bases left unmatched: 16. Here the CDR3 DNA reads TGCGCCAGCAGTGACCCCCCTTACCCCGTAGCGGGGTACACAGATACGCAGTATTTT. This gives the protein CASSDPPYPVAGYTDTQYF.

About this clone itself: This same CDR3 is encoded by further DNA sequences in the sample. The rearrangement uses TRBV6-5 and TRBJ1-3, with TRBD1 identical over 7 bases. The CDR3 is 14 amino acids. Germline V lookup: CDR1 MNHEY, CDR2 SVGAGI. V lost 2 bases and J lost 2; bases outside the gene matches: 0. The CDR3 coding sequence is TGTGCCAGCAGTTACGACAGGGCTGGAAACACCATATATTTT. This encodes CASSYDRAGNTIYF.

V is TRBV5-4 and J is TRBJ2-1; 10 bases are a match to TRBD2. Germline assignment: CDR1 SGHNT and CDR2 YYREEE (reference sequence). J lost 4 bases, V lost 0 bases, and 7 bases had no gene match. The CDR3 consists of 17 residues. CDR3 bases: TGTGCCAGCAGCTTGGAGGCTAGCGGGGGACCATACAATGAGCAGTTCTTC. It yields the protein CASSLEASGGPYNEQFF. The complete variable domain, with remaining parts taken from reference TRBV5-4 and TRBJ2-1, reads ETGVTQSPTHLIKTRGQQVTLRCSSQSGHNTVSWYQQALGQGPQFIFQYYREEENGRGNFPPRFSGLQFPNYSSELNVNALELDDSALYLCASSLEASGGPYNEQFFGPGTRLTVL.

The V gene is TRBV24-1, the J gene TRBJ1-2, with TRBD1 matching over 7 bases. This CDR3 spans 14 amino acids. Trimming removed 5 bases from V and 5 bases from J; junction bases left unmatched: 7. In germline, CDR1 is KGHDR, CDR2 SFDVKD. As DNA, the CDR3 is TGTGCCACCAGTGCTACCGGGACAGCTTATGGCTACACCTTC. Protein product: CATSATGTAYGYTF.